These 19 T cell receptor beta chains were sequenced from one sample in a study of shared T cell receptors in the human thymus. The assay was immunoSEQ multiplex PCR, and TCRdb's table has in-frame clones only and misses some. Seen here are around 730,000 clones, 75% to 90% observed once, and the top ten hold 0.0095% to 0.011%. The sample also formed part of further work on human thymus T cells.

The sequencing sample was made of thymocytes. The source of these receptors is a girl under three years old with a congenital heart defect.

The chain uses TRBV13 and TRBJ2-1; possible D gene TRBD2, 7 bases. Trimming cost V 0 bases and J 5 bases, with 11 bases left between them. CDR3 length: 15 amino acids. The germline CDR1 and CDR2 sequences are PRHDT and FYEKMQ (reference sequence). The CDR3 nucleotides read TGTGCCAGCAGCTTAGGGCGGGGGCTAAACAATGAGCAGTTCTTC. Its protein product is CASSLGRGLNNEQFF.

The CDR3 region is CASSKDRGFFHEQYF. CDR3 DNA sequence: TGTGCCAGCAGTAAAGACAGGGGATTTTTCCACGAGCAGTACTTC. J is TRBJ2-7 and V is TRBV11-1; 8 positions agree with TRBD1. This CDR3 region has 15 residues. V gave up 6 bases and J gave up 5 bases; unmatched junction bases: 12. Looked up from germline, CDR1 is SGHAT and CDR2 is FQDESV (reference sequence).

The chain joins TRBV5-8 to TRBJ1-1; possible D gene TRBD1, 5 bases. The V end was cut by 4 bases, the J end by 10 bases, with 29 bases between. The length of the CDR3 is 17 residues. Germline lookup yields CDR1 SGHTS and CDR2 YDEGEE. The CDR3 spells CASSLMGTRNSRGRAFF. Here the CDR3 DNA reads TGTGCCAGCAGCCTCATGGGGACCAGGAACTCCCGGGGGAGAGCTTTCTTT.

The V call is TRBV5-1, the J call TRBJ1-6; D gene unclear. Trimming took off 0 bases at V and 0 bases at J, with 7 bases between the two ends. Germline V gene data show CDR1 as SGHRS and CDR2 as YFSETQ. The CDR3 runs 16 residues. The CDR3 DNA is TGCGCCAGCAGCTTGGTTTCGAGCTCCTATAATTCACCCCTCCACTTT. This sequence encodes CASSLVSSSYNSPLHF.

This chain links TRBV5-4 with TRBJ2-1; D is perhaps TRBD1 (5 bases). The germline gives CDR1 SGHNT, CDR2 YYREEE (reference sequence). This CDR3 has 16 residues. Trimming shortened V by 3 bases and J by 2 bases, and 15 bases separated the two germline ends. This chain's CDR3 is CASSSSSRGPYNEQFF. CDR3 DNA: TGTGCCAGCAGCTCATCAAGTAGGGGCCCCTACAATGAGCAGTTCTTC.

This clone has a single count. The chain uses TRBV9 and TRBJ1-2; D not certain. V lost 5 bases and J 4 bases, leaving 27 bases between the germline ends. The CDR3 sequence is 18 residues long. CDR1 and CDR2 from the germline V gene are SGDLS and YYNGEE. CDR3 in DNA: TGTGCCAGCAGGCCCGGAGAAGAGGCCTCCCAAGCTTTCTATGGCTACACCTTC. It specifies CASRPGEEASQAFYGYTF.

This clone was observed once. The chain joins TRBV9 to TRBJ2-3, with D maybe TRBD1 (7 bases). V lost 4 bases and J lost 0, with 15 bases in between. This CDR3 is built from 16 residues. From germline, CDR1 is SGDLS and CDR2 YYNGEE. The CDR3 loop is CASSPKEGASTDTQYF. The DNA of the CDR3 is TGTGCCAGCAGCCCGAAGGAGGGGGCTAGCACAGATACGCAGTATTTT.

In nucleotides, the CDR3 is TGTGCCAGCAGTCTTTACCTAGCGCCCCCTTACGAGCAGTACTTC. This codes for CASSLYLAPPYEQYF. The chain couples TRBV6-5 to TRBJ2-5; weak D call: TRBD2 (6 bases). The J call is in doubt because the DNA end fits TRBJ2-7 better. CDR3 size: 15 residues. The germline V gene encodes CDR1 MNHEY and CDR2 SVGAGI.

CDR3 sequence reads: CASRSSVRGSNTEAFF. In DNA form, the CDR3 reads TGTGCCAGCAGGTCCTCTGTTAGGGGGTCGAACACTGAAGCTTTCTTT. This sequence joins TRBV5-6 and TRBJ1-1, with D possibly matching TRBD1 (6 bases). The CDR3 spans 16 residues. Germline V gene data show CDR1 as SGHDT and CDR2 as YYEEEE. The V and J ends lost 5 bases and 1 base respectively, with 18 bases between them.

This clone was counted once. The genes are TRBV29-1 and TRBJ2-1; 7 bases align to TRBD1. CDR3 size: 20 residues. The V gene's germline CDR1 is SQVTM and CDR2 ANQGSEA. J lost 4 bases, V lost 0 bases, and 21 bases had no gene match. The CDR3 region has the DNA TGCAGCGTTGAAGATTTTTGGCGTCTGTTGGGACAGCCCTTGTACAATGAGCAGTTCTTC. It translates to CSVEDFWRLLGQPLYNEQFF.

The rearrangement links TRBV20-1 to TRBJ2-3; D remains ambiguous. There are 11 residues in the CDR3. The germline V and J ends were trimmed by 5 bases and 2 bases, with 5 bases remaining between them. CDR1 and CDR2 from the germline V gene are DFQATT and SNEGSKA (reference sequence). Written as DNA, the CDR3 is TGCAGTGCTCTACCCACAGATACGCAGTATTTT. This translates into CSALPTDTQYF.

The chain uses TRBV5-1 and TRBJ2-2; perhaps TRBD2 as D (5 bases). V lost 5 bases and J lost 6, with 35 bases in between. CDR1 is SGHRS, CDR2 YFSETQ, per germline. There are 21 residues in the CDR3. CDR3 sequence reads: CASSPGGPGSRAEVRAGELFF. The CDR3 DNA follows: TGCGCCAGCAGTCCGGGCGGACCCGGATCCCGTGCGGAGGTACGCGCCGGGGAGCTGTTTTTT.

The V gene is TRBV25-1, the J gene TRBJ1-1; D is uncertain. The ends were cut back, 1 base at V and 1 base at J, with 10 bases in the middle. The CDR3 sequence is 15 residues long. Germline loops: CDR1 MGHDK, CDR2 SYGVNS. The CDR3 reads CASSESVAPNTEAFF. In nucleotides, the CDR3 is TGTGCCAGCAGTGAATCAGTAGCCCCGAACACTGAAGCTTTCTTT.

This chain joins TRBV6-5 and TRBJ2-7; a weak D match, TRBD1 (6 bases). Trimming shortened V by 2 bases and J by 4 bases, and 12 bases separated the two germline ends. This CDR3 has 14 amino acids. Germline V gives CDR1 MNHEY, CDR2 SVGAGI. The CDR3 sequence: CASSYRQVGYEQYF. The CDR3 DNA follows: TGTGCCAGCAGTTACAGACAGGTTGGGTACGAGCAGTACTTC.

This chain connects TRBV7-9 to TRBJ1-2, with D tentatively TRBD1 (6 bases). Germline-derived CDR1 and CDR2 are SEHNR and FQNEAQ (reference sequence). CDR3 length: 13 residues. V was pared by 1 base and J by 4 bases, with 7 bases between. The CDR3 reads CASSLGGLYGYTF. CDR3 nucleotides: TGTGCCAGCAGCTTAGGGGGGCTCTATGGCTACACCTTC.

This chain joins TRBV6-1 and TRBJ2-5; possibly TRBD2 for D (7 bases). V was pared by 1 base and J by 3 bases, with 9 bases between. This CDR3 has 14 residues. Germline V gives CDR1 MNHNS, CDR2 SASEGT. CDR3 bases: TGTGCCAGCAGTGAAGGGGGGGGCAAAGAGACCCAGTACTTC. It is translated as CASSEGGGKETQYF.

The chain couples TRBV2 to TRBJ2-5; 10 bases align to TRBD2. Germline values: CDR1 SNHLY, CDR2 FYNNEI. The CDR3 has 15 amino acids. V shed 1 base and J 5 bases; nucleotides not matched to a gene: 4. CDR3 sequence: CASSEGPSGGETQYF. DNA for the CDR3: TGTGCCAGCAGTGAAGGTCCTAGCGGGGGTGAGACCCAGTACTTC.

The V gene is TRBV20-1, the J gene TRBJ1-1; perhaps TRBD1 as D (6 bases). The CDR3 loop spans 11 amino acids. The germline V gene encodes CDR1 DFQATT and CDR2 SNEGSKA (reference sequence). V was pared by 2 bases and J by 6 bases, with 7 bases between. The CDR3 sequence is CSARRTAEAFF. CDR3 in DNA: TGCAGTGCTAGAAGGACAGCTGAAGCTTTCTTT.

CDR3 residues: CATTQGAVEKLFF. The CDR3, as DNA: TGTGCCACCACCCAGGGGGCGGTTGAAAAACTGTTTTTT. The gene calls are TRBV10-3 and TRBJ1-4; 8 nucleotides align to TRBD1. This CDR3 spans 13 amino acids. Germline lookup yields CDR1 ENHRY and CDR2 SYGVKD. The V gene end was trimmed by 10 bases and the J gene end by 7 bases; junction bases not matched to a gene: 8.